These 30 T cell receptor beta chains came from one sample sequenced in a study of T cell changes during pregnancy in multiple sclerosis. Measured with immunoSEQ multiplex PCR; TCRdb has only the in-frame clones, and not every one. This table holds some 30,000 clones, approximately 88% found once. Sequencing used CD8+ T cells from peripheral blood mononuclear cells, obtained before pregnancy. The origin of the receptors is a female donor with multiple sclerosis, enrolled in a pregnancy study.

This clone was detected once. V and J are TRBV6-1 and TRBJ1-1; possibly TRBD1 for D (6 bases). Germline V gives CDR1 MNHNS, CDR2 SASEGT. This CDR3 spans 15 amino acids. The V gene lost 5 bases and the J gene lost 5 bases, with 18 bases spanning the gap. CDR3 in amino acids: CASSRKSEGGTEAFF. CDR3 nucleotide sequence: TGTGCCAGCAGTCGAAAGAGTGAAGGGGGAACTGAAGCTTTCTTT.

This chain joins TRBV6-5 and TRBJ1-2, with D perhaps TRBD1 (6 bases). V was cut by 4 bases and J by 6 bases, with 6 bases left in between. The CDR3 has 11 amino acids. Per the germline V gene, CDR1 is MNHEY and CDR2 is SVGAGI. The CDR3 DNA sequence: TGTGCCAGCAGTTCAGGGGATGGCTACACCTTC. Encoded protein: CASSSGDGYTF.

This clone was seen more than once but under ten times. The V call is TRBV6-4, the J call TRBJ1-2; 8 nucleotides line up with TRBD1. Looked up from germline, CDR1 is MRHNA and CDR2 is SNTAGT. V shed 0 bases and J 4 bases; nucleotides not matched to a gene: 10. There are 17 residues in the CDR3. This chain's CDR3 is CASSDSPDREFGYGYTF. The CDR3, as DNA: TGTGCCAGCAGTGACTCCCCGGACAGGGAATTTGGCTATGGCTACACCTTC.

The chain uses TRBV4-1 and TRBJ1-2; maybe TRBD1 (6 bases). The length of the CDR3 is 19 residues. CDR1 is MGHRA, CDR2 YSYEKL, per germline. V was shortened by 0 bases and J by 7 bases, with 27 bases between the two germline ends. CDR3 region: CASSQDLYIVSGDSSGYTF. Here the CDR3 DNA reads TGCGCCAGCAGCCAAGATTTGTATATTGTGTCAGGGGATTCTAGTGGCTACACCTTC.

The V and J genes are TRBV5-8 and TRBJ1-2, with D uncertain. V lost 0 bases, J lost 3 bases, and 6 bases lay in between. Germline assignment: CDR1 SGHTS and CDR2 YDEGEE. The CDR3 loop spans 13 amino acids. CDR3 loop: CASSLDGYYGYTF. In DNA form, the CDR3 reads TGTGCCAGCAGCTTGGACGGGTACTATGGCTACACCTTC.

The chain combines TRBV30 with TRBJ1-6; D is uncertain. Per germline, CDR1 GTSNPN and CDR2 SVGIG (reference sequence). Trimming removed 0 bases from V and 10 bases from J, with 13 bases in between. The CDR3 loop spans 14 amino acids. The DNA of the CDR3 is TGTGCCTGGAGTGTAGAAAGGAGATTATCACCCCTCCACTTT. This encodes CAWSVERRLSPLHF.

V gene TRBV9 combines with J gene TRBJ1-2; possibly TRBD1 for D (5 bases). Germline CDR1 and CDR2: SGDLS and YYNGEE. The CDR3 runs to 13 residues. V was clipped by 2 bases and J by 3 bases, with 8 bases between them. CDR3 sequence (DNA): TGTGCCAGCAGCGTTACAGGATACTATGGCTACACCTTC. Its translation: CASSVTGYYGYTF.

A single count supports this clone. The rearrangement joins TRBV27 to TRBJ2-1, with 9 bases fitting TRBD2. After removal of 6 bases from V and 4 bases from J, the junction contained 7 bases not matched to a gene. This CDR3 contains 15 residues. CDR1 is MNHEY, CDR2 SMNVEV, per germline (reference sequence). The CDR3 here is CASSPTSGYYNEQFF. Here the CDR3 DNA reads TGTGCCAGCAGCCCGACTAGCGGTTATTACAATGAGCAGTTCTTC.

CDR3 protein: CSAGPGQMNTEAFF. The CDR3 nucleotides read TGCAGCGCGGGACCGGGACAGATGAACACTGAAGCTTTCTTT. V gene TRBV29-1 combines with J gene TRBJ1-1, with TRBD1 matching 7 bases. Germline V gives CDR1 SQVTM, CDR2 ANQGSEA. V was clipped by 7 bases and J by 0 bases; unmatched bases: 8. The CDR3 extends over 14 amino acids.

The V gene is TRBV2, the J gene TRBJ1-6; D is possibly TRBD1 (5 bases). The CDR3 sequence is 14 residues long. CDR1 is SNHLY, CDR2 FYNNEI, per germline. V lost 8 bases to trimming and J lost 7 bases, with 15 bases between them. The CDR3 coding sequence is TGTGCCAGCGGTCCGGGGGTAAGGAATTCACCCCTCCACTTT. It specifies CASGPGVRNSPLHF. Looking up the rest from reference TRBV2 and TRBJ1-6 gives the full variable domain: EPEVTQTPSHQVTQMGQEVILRCVPISNHLYFYWYRQILGQKVEFLVSFYNNEISEKSEIFDDQFSVERPDGSNFTLKIRSTKLEDSAMYFCASGPGVRNSPLHFGNGTRLTVT.

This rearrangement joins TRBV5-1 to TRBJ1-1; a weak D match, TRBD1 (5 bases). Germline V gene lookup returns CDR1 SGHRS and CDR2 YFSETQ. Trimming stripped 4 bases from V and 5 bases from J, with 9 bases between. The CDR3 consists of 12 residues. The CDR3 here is CASSDDSTEAFF. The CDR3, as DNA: TGCGCCAGCAGCGACGACAGTACTGAAGCTTTCTTT. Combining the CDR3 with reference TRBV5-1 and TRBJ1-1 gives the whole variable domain KAGVTQTPRYLIKTRGQQVTLSCSPISGHRSVSWYQQTPGQGLQFLFEYFSETQRNKGNFPGRFSGRQFSNSRSEMNVSTLELGDSALYLCASSDDSTEAFFGQGTRLTVV.

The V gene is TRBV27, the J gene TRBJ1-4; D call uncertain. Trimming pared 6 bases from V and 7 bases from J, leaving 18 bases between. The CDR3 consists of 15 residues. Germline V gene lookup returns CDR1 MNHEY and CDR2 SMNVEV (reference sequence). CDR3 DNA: TGTGCCAGCAGCCCCGTGAGGTTGAGTGGTGAAAAACTGTTTTTT. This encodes CASSPVRLSGEKLFF.

The CDR3, as DNA: TGTGCCAGCAGCTTTTACCGGGACTCGAACACTGAAGCTTTCTTT. It encodes CASSFYRDSNTEAFF. The chain employs TRBV13 and TRBJ1-1; TRBD1 might be the D (5 bases). The CDR3 is 15 residues long. V dropped 3 bases and J dropped 1 base, with 12 bases sitting between them. The germline V gene has CDR1 PRHDT and CDR2 FYEKMQ (reference sequence).

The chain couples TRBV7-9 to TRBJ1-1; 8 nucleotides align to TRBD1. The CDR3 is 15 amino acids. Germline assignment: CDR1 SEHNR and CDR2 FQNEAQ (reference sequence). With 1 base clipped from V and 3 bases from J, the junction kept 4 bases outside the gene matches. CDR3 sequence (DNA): TGTGCCAGCAGCTTAGATCAGGGGGCCTACACTGAAGCTTTCTTT. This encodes CASSLDQGAYTEAFF.

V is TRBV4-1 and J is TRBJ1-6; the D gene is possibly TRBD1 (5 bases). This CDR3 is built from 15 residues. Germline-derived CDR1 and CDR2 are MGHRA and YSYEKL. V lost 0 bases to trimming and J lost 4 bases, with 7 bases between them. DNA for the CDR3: TGCGCCAGCAGCCAAGAATCAGGGTATAATTCACCCCTCCACTTT. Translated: CASSQESGYNSPLHF.

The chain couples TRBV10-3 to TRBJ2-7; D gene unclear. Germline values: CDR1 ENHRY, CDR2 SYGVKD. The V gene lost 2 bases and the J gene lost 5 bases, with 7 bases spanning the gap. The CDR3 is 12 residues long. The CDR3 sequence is CAISEPPDEQYF. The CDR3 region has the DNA TGTGCCATCAGTGAGCCTCCGGACGAGCAGTACTTC.

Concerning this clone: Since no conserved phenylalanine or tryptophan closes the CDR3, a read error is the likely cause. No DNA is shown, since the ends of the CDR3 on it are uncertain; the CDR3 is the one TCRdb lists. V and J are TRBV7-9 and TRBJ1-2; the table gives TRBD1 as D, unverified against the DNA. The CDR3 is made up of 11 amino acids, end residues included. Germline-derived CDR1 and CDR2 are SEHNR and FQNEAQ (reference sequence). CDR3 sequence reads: CASSLGGGEIR.

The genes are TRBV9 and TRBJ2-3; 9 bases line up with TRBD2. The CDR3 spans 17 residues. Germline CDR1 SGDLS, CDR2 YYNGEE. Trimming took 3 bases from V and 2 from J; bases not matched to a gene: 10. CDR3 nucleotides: TGTGCCAGCAGCGACCCGGAGCTAGCGGGGAACACAGATACGCAGTATTTT. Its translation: CASSDPELAGNTDTQYF.

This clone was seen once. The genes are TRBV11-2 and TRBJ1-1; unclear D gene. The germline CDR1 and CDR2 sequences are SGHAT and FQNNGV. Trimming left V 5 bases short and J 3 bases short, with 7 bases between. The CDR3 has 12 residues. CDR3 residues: CASSPQYTEAFF. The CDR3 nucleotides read TGTGCCAGCAGCCCTCAGTACACTGAAGCTTTCTTT.

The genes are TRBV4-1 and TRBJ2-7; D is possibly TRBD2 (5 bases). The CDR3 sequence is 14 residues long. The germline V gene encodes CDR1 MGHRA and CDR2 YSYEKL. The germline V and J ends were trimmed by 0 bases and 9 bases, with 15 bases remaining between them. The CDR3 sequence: CASSQDFRGRGQYF. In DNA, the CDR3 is TGCGCCAGCAGCCAAGATTTTCGAGGGCGTGGGCAGTACTTC.

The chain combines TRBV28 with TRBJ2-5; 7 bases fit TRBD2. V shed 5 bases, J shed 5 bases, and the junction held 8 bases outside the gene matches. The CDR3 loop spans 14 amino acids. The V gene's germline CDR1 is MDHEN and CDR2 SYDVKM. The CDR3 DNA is TGTGCCAGCAGTCCGGGGGGTGCCCGGGAGACCCAGTACTTC. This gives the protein CASSPGGARETQYF.

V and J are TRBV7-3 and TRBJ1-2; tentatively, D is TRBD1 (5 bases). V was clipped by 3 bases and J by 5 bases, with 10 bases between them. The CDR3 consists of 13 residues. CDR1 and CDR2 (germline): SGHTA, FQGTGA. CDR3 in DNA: TGTGCCAGCAGCTTCGGTGGGGGGTATGGCTACACCTTC. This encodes CASSFGGGYGYTF.

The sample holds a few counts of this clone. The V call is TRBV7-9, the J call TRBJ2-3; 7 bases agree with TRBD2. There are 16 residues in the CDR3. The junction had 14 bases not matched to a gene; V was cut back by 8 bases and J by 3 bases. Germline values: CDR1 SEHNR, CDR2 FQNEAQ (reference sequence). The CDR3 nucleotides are TGTGCCAGCGGTCGGTGGGCACGGGGAGGGACAGATACGCAGTATTTT. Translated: CASGRWARGGTDTQYF. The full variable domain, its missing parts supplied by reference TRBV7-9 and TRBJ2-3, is DTGVSQNPRHKITKRGQNVTFRCDPISEHNRLYWYRQTLGQGPEFLTYFQNEAQLEKSRLLSDRFSAERPKGSFSTLEIQRTEQGDSAMYLCASGRWARGGTDTQYFGPGTRLTVL.

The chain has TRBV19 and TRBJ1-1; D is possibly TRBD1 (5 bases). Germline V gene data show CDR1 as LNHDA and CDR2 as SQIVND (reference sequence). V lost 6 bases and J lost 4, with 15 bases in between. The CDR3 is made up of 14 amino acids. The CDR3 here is CASRSAPGGTEAFF. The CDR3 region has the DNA TGTGCCAGTAGATCGGCCCCGGGGGGCACTGAAGCTTTCTTT.

The CDR3 reads CASSKGTGNGYGYTF. The CDR3 nucleotides read TGTGCCAGCAGCAAAGGCACAGGGAATGGTTATGGCTACACCTTC. This sequence joins TRBV21-1 and TRBJ1-2; the DNA was not compared with TRBD1, the D call given in the table. TRBV21-1 has pseudogene status. The CDR3 is made up of 15 amino acids.

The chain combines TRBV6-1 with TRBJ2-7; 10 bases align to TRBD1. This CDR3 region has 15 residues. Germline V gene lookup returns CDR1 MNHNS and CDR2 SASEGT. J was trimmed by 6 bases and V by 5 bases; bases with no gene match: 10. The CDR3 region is CASSHMTGGSPEQYF. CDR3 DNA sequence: TGTGCCAGCAGTCACATGACAGGGGGCTCCCCCGAGCAGTACTTC.

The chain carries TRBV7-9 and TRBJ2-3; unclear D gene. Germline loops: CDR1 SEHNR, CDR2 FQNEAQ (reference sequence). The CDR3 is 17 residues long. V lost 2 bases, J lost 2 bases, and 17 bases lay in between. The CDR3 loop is CASSLSVTATSTDTQYF. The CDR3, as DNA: TGTGCCAGCAGCTTAAGCGTTACCGCGACGTCCACAGATACGCAGTATTTT.

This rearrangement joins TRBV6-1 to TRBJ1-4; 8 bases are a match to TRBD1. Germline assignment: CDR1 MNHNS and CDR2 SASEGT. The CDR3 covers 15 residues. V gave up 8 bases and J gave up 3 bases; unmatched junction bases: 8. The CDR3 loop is CASFRTGQANEKLFF. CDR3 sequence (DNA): TGTGCCAGCTTTAGGACAGGGCAGGCTAATGAAAAACTGTTTTTT.

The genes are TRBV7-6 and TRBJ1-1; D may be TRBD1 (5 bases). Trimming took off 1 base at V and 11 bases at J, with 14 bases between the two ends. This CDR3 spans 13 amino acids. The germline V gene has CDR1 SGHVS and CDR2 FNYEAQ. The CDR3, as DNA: TGTGCCAGCAGCTTAGGGGCAGGGTGGCGGGCTTTCTTT. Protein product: CASSLGAGWRAFF.

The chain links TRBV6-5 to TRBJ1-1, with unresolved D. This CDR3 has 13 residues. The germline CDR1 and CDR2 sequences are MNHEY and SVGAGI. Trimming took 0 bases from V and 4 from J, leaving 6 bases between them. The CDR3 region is CASSYSAATEAFF. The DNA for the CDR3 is TGTGCCAGCAGTTACTCTGCGGCCACTGAAGCTTTCTTT.